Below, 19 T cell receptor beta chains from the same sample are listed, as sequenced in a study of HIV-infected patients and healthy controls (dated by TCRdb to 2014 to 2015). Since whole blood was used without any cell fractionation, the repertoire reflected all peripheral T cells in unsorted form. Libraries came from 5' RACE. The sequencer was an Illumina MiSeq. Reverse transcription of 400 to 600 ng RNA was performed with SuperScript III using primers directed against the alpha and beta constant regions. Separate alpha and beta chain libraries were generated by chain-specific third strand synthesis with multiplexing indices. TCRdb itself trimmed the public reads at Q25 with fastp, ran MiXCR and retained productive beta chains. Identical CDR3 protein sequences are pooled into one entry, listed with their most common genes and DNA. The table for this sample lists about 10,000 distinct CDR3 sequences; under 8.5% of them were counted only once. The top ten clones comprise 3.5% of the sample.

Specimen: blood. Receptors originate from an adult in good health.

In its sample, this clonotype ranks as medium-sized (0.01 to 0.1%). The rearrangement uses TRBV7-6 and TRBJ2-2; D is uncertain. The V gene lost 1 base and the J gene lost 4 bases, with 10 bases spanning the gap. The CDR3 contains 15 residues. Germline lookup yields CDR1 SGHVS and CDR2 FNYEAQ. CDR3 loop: CASSLGGSATGELFF. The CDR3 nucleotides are TGTGCCAGCAGCTTAGGGGGTTCGGCCACCGGGGAGCTGTTTTTT.

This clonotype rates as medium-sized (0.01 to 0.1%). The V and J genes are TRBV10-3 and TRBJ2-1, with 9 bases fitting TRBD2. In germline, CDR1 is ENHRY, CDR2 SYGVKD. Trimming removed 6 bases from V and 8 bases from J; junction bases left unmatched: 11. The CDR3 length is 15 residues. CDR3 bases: TGTGCCATCAGAAACGCGGGACTAGCATTGGATGAGCAGTTCTTC. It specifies CAIRNAGLALDEQFF.

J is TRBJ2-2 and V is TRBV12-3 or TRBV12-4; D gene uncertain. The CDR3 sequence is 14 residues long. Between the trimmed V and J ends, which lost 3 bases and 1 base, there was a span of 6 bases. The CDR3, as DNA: TGTGCCAGCAGTTTGGTGGAGAACACCGGGGAGCTGTTTTTT. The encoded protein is CASSLVENTGELFF.

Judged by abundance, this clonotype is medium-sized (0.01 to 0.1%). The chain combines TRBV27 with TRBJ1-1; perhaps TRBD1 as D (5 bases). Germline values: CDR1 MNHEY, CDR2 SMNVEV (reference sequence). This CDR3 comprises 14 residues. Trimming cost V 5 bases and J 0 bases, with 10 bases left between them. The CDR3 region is CASSRGRLNTEAFF. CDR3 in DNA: TGTGCCAGCAGTAGGGGCAGGCTGAACACTGAAGCTTTCTTT.

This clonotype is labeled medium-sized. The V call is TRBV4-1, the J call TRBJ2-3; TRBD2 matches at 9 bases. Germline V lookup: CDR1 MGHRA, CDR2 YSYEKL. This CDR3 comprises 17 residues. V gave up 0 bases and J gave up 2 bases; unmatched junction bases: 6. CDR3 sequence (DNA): TGCGCCAGCAGCCAAGATGAGCGGGGGGTTAACACAGATACGCAGTATTTT. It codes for CASSQDERGVNTDTQYF.

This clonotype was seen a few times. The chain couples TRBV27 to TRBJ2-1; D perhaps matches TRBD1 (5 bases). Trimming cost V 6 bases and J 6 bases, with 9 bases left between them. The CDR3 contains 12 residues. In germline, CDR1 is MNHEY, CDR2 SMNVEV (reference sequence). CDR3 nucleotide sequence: TGTGCCAGCAGCTCACAGGCCAATGAGCAGTTCTTC. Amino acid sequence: CASSSQANEQFF.

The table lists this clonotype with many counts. The CDR3 loop is CASSLTWGNYEQYF. In DNA, the CDR3 is TGTGCCAGCAGCCTTACTTGGGGGAACTACGAGCAGTACTTC. The rearrangement joins TRBV6-5 to TRBJ2-7, with D perhaps assigned TRBD1 or TRBD2 (5 bases each). The V gene's germline CDR1 is MNHEY and CDR2 SVGAGI. The length of the CDR3 is 14 residues. The V end was cut by 6 bases, the J end by 3 bases, with 15 bases between.

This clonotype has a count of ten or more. The CDR3 reads CASSLTDREGSEQYF. CDR3 coding DNA: TGCGCCAGCAGCCTAACCGACAGGGAGGGGTCCGAGCAGTACTTC. V usage is TRBV5-1 and J usage is TRBJ2-7, with D perhaps given as TRBD1 or TRBD2 (7 bases each). The CDR3 runs to 15 residues. Germline lookup yields CDR1 SGHRS and CDR2 YFSETQ. The ends were cut back, 4 bases at V and 6 bases at J, with 20 bases in the middle.

The CDR3 sequence is CASVGGSQETQYF. CDR3 DNA sequence: TGTGCCAGCGTTGGAGGGTCCCAAGAGACCCAGTACTTC. The chain combines TRBV6-6 with TRBJ2-5; possibly TRBD2 for D (6 bases). The germline V and J ends were trimmed by 8 bases and 1 base, with 11 bases remaining between them. The germline V gene encodes CDR1 MNHNY and CDR2 SVGAGI (reference sequence). This CDR3 region has 13 residues.

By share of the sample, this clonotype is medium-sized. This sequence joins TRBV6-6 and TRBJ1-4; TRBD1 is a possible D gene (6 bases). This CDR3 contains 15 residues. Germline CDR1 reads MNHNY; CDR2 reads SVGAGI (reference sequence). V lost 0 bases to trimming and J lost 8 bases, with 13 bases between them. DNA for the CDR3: TGTGCCAGCAGTTACTCCCGGGGGGCAGAGGAAAAACTGTTTTTT. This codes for CASSYSRGAEEKLFF.

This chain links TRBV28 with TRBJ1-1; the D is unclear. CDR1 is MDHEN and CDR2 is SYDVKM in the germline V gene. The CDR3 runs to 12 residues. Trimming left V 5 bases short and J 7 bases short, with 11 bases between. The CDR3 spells CASSLINGEAFF. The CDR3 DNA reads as TGTGCCAGCAGTCTTATCAATGGTGAAGCTTTCTTT.

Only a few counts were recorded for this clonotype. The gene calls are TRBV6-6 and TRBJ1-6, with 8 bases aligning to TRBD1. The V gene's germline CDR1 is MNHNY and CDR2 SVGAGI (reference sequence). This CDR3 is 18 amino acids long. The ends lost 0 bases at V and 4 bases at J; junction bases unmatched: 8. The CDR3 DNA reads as TGTGCCAGCAGTTACTCTGGGAGGACAGGGAAATATAATTCACCCCTCCACTTT. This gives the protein CASSYSGRTGKYNSPLHF.

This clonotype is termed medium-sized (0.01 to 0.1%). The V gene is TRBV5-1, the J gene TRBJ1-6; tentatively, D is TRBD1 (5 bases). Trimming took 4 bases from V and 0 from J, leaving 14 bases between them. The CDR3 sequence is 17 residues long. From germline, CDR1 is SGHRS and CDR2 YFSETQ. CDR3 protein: CASSRQDTSSYNSPLHF. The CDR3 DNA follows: TGCGCCAGCAGCCGCCAGGACACGAGCTCCTATAATTCACCCCTCCACTTT.

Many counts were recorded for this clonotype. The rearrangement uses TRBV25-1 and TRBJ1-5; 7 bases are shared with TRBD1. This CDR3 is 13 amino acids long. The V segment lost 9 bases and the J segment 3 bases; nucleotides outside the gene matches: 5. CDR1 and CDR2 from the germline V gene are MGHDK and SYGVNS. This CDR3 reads CARQQGSNQPQHF. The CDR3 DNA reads TGTGCCAGGCAACAGGGGTCCAATCAGCCCCAGCATTTT.

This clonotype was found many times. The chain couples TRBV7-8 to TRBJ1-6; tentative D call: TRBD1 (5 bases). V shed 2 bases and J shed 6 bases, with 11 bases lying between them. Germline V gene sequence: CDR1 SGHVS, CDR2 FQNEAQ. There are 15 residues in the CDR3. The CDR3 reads CASSLIGGFNSPLHF. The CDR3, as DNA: TGTGCCAGCAGCTTAATCGGGGGTTTTAATTCACCCCTCCACTTT.

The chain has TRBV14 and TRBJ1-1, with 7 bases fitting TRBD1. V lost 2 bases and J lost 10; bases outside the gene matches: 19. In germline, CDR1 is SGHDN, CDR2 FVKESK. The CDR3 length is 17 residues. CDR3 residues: CASSQSTGTALLGAAFF. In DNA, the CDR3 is TGTGCCAGCAGCCAAAGTACCGGGACAGCTCTTTTGGGGGCAGCTTTCTTT.

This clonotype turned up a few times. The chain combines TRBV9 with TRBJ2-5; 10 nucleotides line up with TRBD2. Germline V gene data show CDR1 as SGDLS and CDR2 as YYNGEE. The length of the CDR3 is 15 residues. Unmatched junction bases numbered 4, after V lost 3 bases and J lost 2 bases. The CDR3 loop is CASSGAGGLQETQYF. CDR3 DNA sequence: TGTGCCAGCAGCGGAGCGGGGGGGCTACAAGAGACCCAGTACTTC.

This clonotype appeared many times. CDR3 loop: CASSPAPSNQPQHF. The DNA for the CDR3 is TGTGCCAGCTCACCAGCGCCTAGCAATCAGCCCCAGCATTTT. The rearrangement uses TRBV18 and TRBJ1-5, with no clear D. Germline CDR1 is KGHSH and CDR2 is LQKENI. V lost 2 bases and J lost 0, with 5 bases in between. This CDR3 has 14 residues.

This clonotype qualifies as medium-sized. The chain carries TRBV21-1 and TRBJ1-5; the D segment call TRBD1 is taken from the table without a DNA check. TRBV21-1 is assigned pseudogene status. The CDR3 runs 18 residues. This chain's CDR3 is CASSNRDRGINSNQPQHF. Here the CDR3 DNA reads TGTGCCAGCAGCAATAGGGACAGGGGTATCAATAGCAATCAGCCCCAGCATTTT.